Listed here is a single T cell receptor beta chain. The data were produced by immunoSEQ multiplex PCR, yet TCRdb's version contains in-frame clones alone and is incomplete. The repertoire holds roughly 30,000 clones, with 85% to 90% as singletons. Germline assignment: CDR1 MNHNS and CDR2 SASEGT. The V and J ends lost 0 bases and 6 bases respectively, with 9 bases between them. This CDR3 is built from 14 residues. The data belong to a study of T cells after posttransplantation cyclophosphamide. V is TRBV6-1 and J is TRBJ1-5, with TRBD1 as a possible D gene (6 bases). The receptor was derived from a woman between 40 and 50 years old with a blood cancer, CMV-positive, and with a related stem cell donor. Sequencing was done on a sample of PBMCs. In DNA, the CDR3 is TGTGCCAGCAGTGAAGCTCAACAGGGTCAGCCCCAGCATTTT. Residues: CASSEAQQGQPQHF.